The source of this TCR beta chain is a study of cytomegalovirus exposure and HLA in healthy donors. This clone showed up many times. What it recognizes is unknown. Study outcomes and limitations: It emerged from a later analysis that several of the most significant clusters appeared to be linked to common viral pathogens. The authors reported that TCR beta sequences could predict HLA-A and HLA-B alleles. These predictions were accurate for most subjects in the first cohort. Productive status was seen about 87% or about 30% of the time for most TCR beta V segments in an earlier analysis.

V lost 4 bases, J lost 6 bases, and 5 bases stayed unmatched. The CDR3 spans 14 residues. CDR1 and CDR2 (germline): MNHNS, SASEGT. Researchers ran the PCR with 60 Vbeta and 13 Jbeta primers. Sequenced by immunoSEQ multiplex PCR; TCRdb stores in-frame clones only, minus some. The table shows some 110,000 clones, with over 80% occurring only once. This chain links TRBV6-1 with TRBJ2-3; 9 bases fit TRBD2. The sequenced sample was PBMCs. The origin of this receptor is a man aged 18-30 years in good health and CMV-seronegative. Here the CDR3 DNA reads TGTGCCAGCAGTGTTGGTAGCGGGAGTGATACGCAGTATTTT. Protein product: CASSVGSGSDTQYF.